This TCR beta chain was found in a study of shared clonotypes between healthy human individuals. Overall study context: Researchers assigned three CD4 naive, three CD4 memory, two CD8 naive and one CD8 memory plate to each donor.

The V gene lost 1 base and the J gene lost 5 bases, with 11 bases spanning the gap. Germline V lookup: CDR1 LGHNA, CDR2 YSLEER. The CDR3 consists of 14 residues. The naive CD8 population came from CD45RO-negative cells selected for CCR7, without terminally differentiated effector memory CD45RA+ cells. The protocol was immunoSEQ multiplex PCR, while the TCRdb copy is restricted to in-frame clones and leaves out a portion. The data show about 2.2 million clones, about 93% seen once. V and J are TRBV4-3 and TRBJ2-5, with unresolved D. Specimen: naive CD8+ T cells from PBMCs. This TCR derives from a man aged 18 to 35 in good health. Some clones in this sample may be carry-over from other donors' samples. CDR3 sequence: CASSQGVGLETQYF. The CDR3 DNA reads as TGCGCCAGCAGCCAAGGGGTAGGGTTGGAGACCCAGTACTTC.